This TCR beta chain was captured in a study of response to subunit inactivated influenza vaccine (dated by TCRdb to 2017 to 2018). In the study overall: Deep quantitative T cell receptor repertoire profiling was used in the study to track responses to a trivalent subunit inactivated influenza vaccine.

Library creation used RT-PCR. Sequencing was performed on an Illumina HiSeq 2500. TCRdb reprocessed the public reads (quality trimming at Q25 with fastp, clone calling with MiXCR) and kept in-frame beta chains. For every CDR3 protein sequence, its rows merge into one entry that carries the most common genes and DNA. In all, the sample holds around 530,000 distinct CDR3 sequences, and approximately 15% of those were seen once. Approximately 3% of the sample belongs to the ten largest clones. What the research found in general, with its limitations: It was suggested by the authors that each seasonal influenza vaccination may recruit only a limited number of new T cells.

From the cysteine up to the phenylalanine, the CDR3 has a length of 14 residues. Only CDR3 DNA is held: 42 bases, read in frame from base 1. V sheds 0 bases and J sheds 4 bases, leaving 9 bases between their ends. CDR1 and CDR2, per the germline V gene (reference sequence), are SEHNR and FQNEAQ. Concerning this clonotype: The specificity of this receptor is unknown. Base qualities are missing; no much larger clone stands one base away.

The V and J genes are TRBV7-9 and TRBJ1-2, with the D gene too uncertain to name. The sequences come from CD4+ T cells sorted from PBMCs, collected about 23 months after vaccination. This receptor was obtained from a man between 45 and 75 years old who received an inactivated influenza vaccine. Donor details come from another sample of the same person, matched by shared clones. The CDR3 corresponds to CASSLAELSYGYTF. The DNA sequence is given as TGTGCCAGCAGCTTAGCGGAGTTATCCTATGGCTACACCTTC. Here the CDR3 is joined to the reference TRBV7-9 and TRBJ1-2 genes, and the full variable domain is: DTGVSQNPRHKITKRGQNVTFRCDPISEHNRLYWYRQTLGQGPEFLTYFQNEAQLEKSRLLSDRFSAERPKGSFSTLEIQRTEQGDSAMYLCASSLAELSYGYTFGSGTRLTVV.